This entry concerns a single T cell receptor (beta chain). The CDR3 spans 16 residues. V was clipped by 0 bases and J by 8 bases; unmatched bases: 12. Germline V gene lookup returns CDR1 MNHEY and CDR2 SVGAGI. The record originates from a study of shared clonotypes between healthy human individuals. The naive CD8 population came from CD45RO-negative cells selected for CCR7, without terminally differentiated effector memory CD45RA+ cells. Using immunoSEQ multiplex PCR, the repertoire was profiled, and TCRdb retains in-frame clones only, with some absent. The sample consists of 2 million to 2.5 million clones, approximately 95% of them appearing once.

The clonotype was recovered from a man younger than 30 in good health. Sequencing input: naive CD8+ T cells sorted from blood. This chain uses TRBV6-5 with TRBJ1-2; 7 bases match TRBD1. The CDR3 loop is CASSYSKGAGSLGYTF. The CDR3 DNA is TGTGCCAGCAGTTACTCTAAGGGGGCAGGCTCGCTAGGCTACACCTTC.